Presented here are 32 T cell receptor gamma chains from one specimen sequenced in a study of intestinal T cells in coeliac disease. The TRG library came from 150 to 200 ng of biopsy DNA amplified with LymphoTrack primers. TCRdb re-called clones from the multiplex PCR reads via CATT. The table lists approximately 720 gamma-chain clones, approximately 45% of them singletons. More than 8 formalin-fixed paraffin-embedded scrolls, each 5 µm thick, supplied each case's genomic DNA. Sequenced: a duodenal biopsy. These receptors originate from a human donor with celiac disease.

Turning to this clone: This likely came from a read error, as a far larger clone is one base away. Additional DNA sequences in this sample encode the identical CDR3. The V and J genes are TRGV10 and TRGJ1 or TRGJ2. TRGV10 carries the ORF label, with uncertain function. The CDR3 is made up of 10 amino acids. Written as DNA, the CDR3 is TGTGCTGCGTGGGACCATAAGAAGCTCTTT. Encoded protein: CAAWDHKKLF.

There are a few counts of this clone. TCRdb has a much larger clone's protein, which differs at residue 6 from the translation of this DNA, likely because of a read error; what is shown is the protein translated from the DNA. V and J are TRGV4 and TRGJP2. In germline, CDR1 is EGSTGY, CDR2 YDSYTSSV. The CDR3 covers 14 residues. CDR3 bases: TGTGCCACCTGGGATAGGGGTAGGGATTGGATCAAGACGTTT. Translation gives CATWDRGRDWIKTF.

This clone has a single count. The chain joins TRGV8 to TRGJ1 or TRGJ2. Per the germline V gene, CDR1 is VENAVY and CDR2 is YDSYNSRV. V trimming: 12 bases; J trimming: 3 bases; junction bases outside the gene matches: 17. This CDR3 has 14 residues. The CDR3 here is CAHLALTFYYKKLF. In nucleotides, the CDR3 is TGTGCCCACCTGGCACTAACTTTTTATTATAAGAAACTCTTT.

By proportion, this clone is large. J is TRGJ1 or TRGJ2 and V is TRGV2. Germline CDR1 is EGSNGY and CDR2 is YDSYNSKV. CDR3 length: 15 amino acids. Germline trimming cut 0 bases from V and 3 bases from J; bases unmatched to any gene: 8. CDR3 bases: TGTGCCACCTGGGACGGGCAGGATGGTTATTATAAGAAACTCTTT. This codes for CATWDGQDGYYKKLF.

Only a few counts were recorded for this clone. The rearrangement links TRGV4 to TRGJ1 or TRGJ2. J lost 12 bases, V lost 3 bases, and 14 bases had no gene match. CDR3 size: 13 residues. Germline CDR1 and CDR2: EGSTGY and YDSYTSSV. This CDR3 reads CATWDPRDTGKLF. DNA for the CDR3: TGTGCCACCTGGGATCCCCGTGATACCGGGAAACTCTTT.

This clone counts as large. The chain employs TRGV4 and TRGJ1 or TRGJ2. The CDR3 totals 13 residues. Germline loops: CDR1 EGSTGY, CDR2 YDSYTSSV. V lost 4 bases to trimming and J lost 3 bases; unmatched junction nucleotides: 6. The CDR3 reads CATWDVPYYKKLF. As DNA, the CDR3 is TGTGCCACCTGGGACGTGCCTTATTATAAGAAACTCTTT.

This clone came up a few times. V usage is TRGV1 and J usage is TRGJ1 or TRGJ2. TRGV1 is reported as an ORF; its role is uncertain. The ends lost 4 bases at V and 6 bases at J; junction bases unmatched: 9. This CDR3 has 13 amino acids. The CDR3 bases are TGTGCCACCTGGGATGTAAGTTTTTATAAGAAACTCTTT. Its translation is CATWDVSFYKKLF.

J is TRGJ1 or TRGJ2 and V is TRGV4. Germline V gene data show CDR1 as EGSTGY and CDR2 as YDSYTSSV. V lost 9 bases and J lost 12; bases outside the gene matches: 23. This CDR3 is 14 amino acids long. The CDR3 sequence is CATVGWALCGAKLF. CDR3 coding DNA: TGTGCCACCGTGGGATGGGCCCTGTGTGGCGCGAAACTCTTT.

By share, this clone ranks as hyperexpanded (1% or more). Other DNA sequences of this sample code for an identical CDR3. The CDR3 DNA is TGTGCCACCTGGGACAGGCCCGGTAGTGATTGGATCAAGACGTTT. Translating it yields CATWDRPGSDWIKTF. The chain joins TRGV3 to TRGJP2. The V and J ends lost 0 bases and 3 bases, in that order; junction bases with no gene match: 4. The CDR3 sequence is 15 residues long. Germline V gene data show CDR1 as VTNTFY and CDR2 as YDVSTARD (reference sequence).

This clone showed up just a few times. TCRdb's protein for this DNA is that of a much larger clone and differs from the translation at residue 7, likely a read error; the protein shown is the DNA translation. The J gene is TRGJ1 or TRGJ2, the V gene TRGV10. TRGV10 is reported as an ORF; its role is uncertain. Trimming cost V 8 bases and J 12 bases; bases outside gene matches: 8. The CDR3 length is 10 residues. The CDR3 is CAAWDHRKLF. The CDR3 DNA reads as TGTGCTGCGTGGGACCATAGGAAACTCTTT.

This clone came up a few times. The gene calls are TRGV8 and TRGJ1 or TRGJ2. The trim removed 2 bases at V and 4 bases at J, leaving 5 bases unmatched. Germline V gene data show CDR1 as VENAVY and CDR2 as YDSYNSRV. The CDR3 covers 13 residues. As DNA, the CDR3 is TGTGCCACCTGGGATAAGGGGTATTATAAGAAACTCTTT. The encoded protein is CATWDKGYYKKLF.

This clone counts as large (0.1 to 1%). The chain uses TRGV11 and TRGJ1 or TRGJ2. TRGV11 is sorted into the ORF group, with uncertain function. The CDR3 contains 14 residues. The junction had 2 bases not matched to a gene; V was cut back by 0 bases and J by 3 bases. The CDR3 nucleotides read TGTGCCTGCTGGATTAGGCACCCTTATTATAAGAAACTCTTT. It encodes CACWIRHPYYKKLF.

The table lists this clone with a few counts. TCRdb has a much larger clone's protein, which differs at residue 5 from the translation of this DNA, likely because of a read error; what is shown is the protein translated from the DNA. The chain links TRGV8 to TRGJ1 or TRGJ2. Losses at the gene ends were 6 bases for V and 1 base for J; bases not matched to a gene: 0. Germline V CDR1 and CDR2: VENAVY, YDSYNSRV. CDR3 length: 11 amino acids. The CDR3 bases are TGTGCCACCTGGAATTATTATAAGAAACTCTTT. The encoded protein is CATWNYYKKLF.

This clone is deemed large. J is TRGJ1 or TRGJ2 and V is TRGV9. From germline, CDR1 is GITISATS and CDR2 ISYDGTV (reference sequence). CDR3 length: 11 amino acids. The V segment lost 2 bases and the J segment 9 bases; nucleotides outside the gene matches: 4. The DNA for the CDR3 is TGTGCCTTGTGGGAGGAATCTAAGAAACTCTTT. This gives the protein CALWEESKKLF.

The rearrangement joins TRGV4 to TRGJ1 or TRGJ2. The CDR3 is 13 residues long. Germline lookup yields CDR1 EGSTGY and CDR2 YDSYTSSV. V shed 0 bases, J shed 9 bases, and the junction held 8 bases outside the gene matches. The CDR3 DNA follows: TGTGCCACCTGGGATGGGTCCCCCCCTAAGAAACTCTTT. It yields the protein CATWDGSPPKKLF.

About this clone itself: At one end the junction does not follow the germline gene, possibly because of a read error. This chain uses TRGV2 with TRGJ1 or TRGJ2. Germline V gives CDR1 EGSNGY, CDR2 YDSYNSKV. The CDR3 covers 9 residues. The CDR3 DNA reads as TGTGCCCACCTGGGACGGGCTTTCTTT. This encodes CAHLGRAFF.

By share of the sample, this clone is large. Other DNA variants within this sample encode the same CDR3. The V gene is TRGV2, the J gene TRGJP2. J gave up 2 bases and V 8 bases, and 14 bases lay outside the gene matches. This CDR3 contains 16 residues. In germline, CDR1 is EGSNGY, CDR2 YDSYNSKV. The CDR3 DNA follows: TGTGCCACCTCTCACCTTTTTTTCAGTAGTGATTGGATCAAGACGTTT. It codes for CATSHLFFSSDWIKTF.

The chain links TRGV3 to TRGJ1 or TRGJ2. The CDR3 is made up of 14 amino acids. Trimming removed 3 bases from V and 6 bases from J; junction bases left unmatched: 11. From germline, CDR1 is VTNTFY and CDR2 YDVSTARD (reference sequence). This CDR3 is CATWDPSFGYKKLF. The DNA for the CDR3 is TGTGCCACCTGGGACCCCTCGTTTGGTTATAAGAAACTCTTT.

In the case of this clone: A read error is possible here, since a much larger clone lies one base away. Within the sample, other DNA sequences also encode this same CDR3. This chain links TRGV3 with TRGJ1 or TRGJ2. Germline CDR1 is VTNTFY and CDR2 is YDVSTARD (reference sequence). The CDR3 is 22 residues long. CDR3 protein: CATWDRPHRTTILNPLYYKKLF. The CDR3 DNA reads TGCGCCACCTGGGACAGGCCCCATCGAACCACAATACTTAACCCCCTATATTATAAGAAACTCTTT.

This clone appeared a few times. It may be a read error: a sequence one base away is much more abundant. The V call is TRGV8, the J call TRGJ1 or TRGJ2. The CDR3 loop spans 13 amino acids. Germline V CDR1 and CDR2: VENAVY, YDSYNSRV. Losses at the gene ends were 1 base for V and 7 bases for J; bases not matched to a gene: 7. The CDR3 spells CATWDSLYYKKLF. The CDR3 DNA reads as TGTGCCACCTGGGATAGTTTGTACTATAAGAAACTCTTT.

The gene calls are TRGV3 and TRGJ1 or TRGJ2. The J segment lost 9 bases and the V segment lost 8 bases, leaving 16 bases of the junction unmatched. The CDR3 runs to 13 residues. In germline, CDR1 is VTNTFY, CDR2 YDVSTARD (reference sequence). For the CDR3, the DNA is TGTGCCACCTTGGGACTCAAGCACGGTAAGAAACTCTTT. It encodes CATLGLKHGKKLF.

Regarding this clone: TCRdb records a much larger clone's protein for this DNA, with a difference at residue 5 that likely arises from a read error; the protein given is the translation of the DNA. The chain uses TRGV3 and TRGJ1 or TRGJ2. The CDR3 contains 13 residues. The germline CDR1 and CDR2 sequences are VTNTFY and YDVSTARD (reference sequence). The CDR3 bases are TGTGCCACCTGGGGCAGGCGGTATTATAAGAAACTCTTT. Translation gives CATWGRRYYKKLF.

This clone has more than one count but fewer than ten. A much larger clone differs by one base, so this may be a read error. Other nucleotide sequences from this sample produce the same CDR3. The chain recombines TRGV2 with TRGJP2. The CDR3 has 16 amino acids. Germline-derived CDR1 and CDR2 are EGSNGY and YDSYNSKV. CDR3 sequence reads: CATWDSEYSSDWIKTF. For the CDR3, the DNA is TGTGCCACCTGGGACTCGGAATATAGTAGTGATTGGATCAAAACGTTT.

This clone was observed a handful of times. The chain uses TRGV2 and TRGJ1 or TRGJ2. V was pared by 5 bases and J by 6 bases, with 16 bases of the junction left unmatched. This CDR3 comprises 15 residues. Germline CDR1 EGSNGY, CDR2 YDSYNSKV. Here the CDR3 DNA reads TGTGCCACCTGGGGACGGGCCGTCCATCGTTATAAGAAACTCTTT. Its protein product is CATWGRAVHRYKKLF.

The rearrangement joins TRGV9 to TRGJ1 or TRGJ2. The germline V gene encodes CDR1 GITISATS and CDR2 ISYDGTV (reference sequence). V shed 0 bases and J 4 bases; nucleotides not matched to a gene: 3. This CDR3 is built from 13 residues. The CDR3 loop reads CALWEVRYYKKLF. Written as DNA, the CDR3 is TGTGCCTTGTGGGAGGTGAGGTATTATAAGAAACTCTTT.

J is TRGJ1 or TRGJ2 and V is TRGV10. TRGV10 is an open reading frame whose function is uncertain. The V and J ends lost 8 bases and 3 bases, in that order; junction bases with no gene match: 11. CDR3 length: 14 amino acids. CDR3 sequence (DNA): TGTGCTGCGTGGGGATTTGCCTTTTATTATAAGAAACTCTTT. Its protein is CAAWGFAFYYKKLF.

This clone was counted only a few times. The rearrangement joins TRGV2 to TRGJ1 or TRGJ2. Germline loops: CDR1 EGSNGY, CDR2 YDSYNSKV. The CDR3 totals 13 residues. Unmatched junction bases numbered 5, after V lost 0 bases and J lost 6 bases. CDR3 nucleotide sequence: TGTGCCACCTGGGACGGGCAAATTTATAAGAAACTCTTT. Translation gives CATWDGQIYKKLF.

There are a few counts of this clone. A far larger clone is just one base off, so this is likely a read error. This specimen includes other DNA sequences encoding the same CDR3. V usage is TRGV3 and J usage is TRGJ1 or TRGJ2. This CDR3 contains 14 residues. CDR1 is VTNTFY, CDR2 YDVSTARD, per germline (reference sequence). The CDR3 DNA sequence: TGTGCCACTTGGGACAGTTCTAGTTATTATAAGAAACTCTTT. It translates to CATWDSSSYYKKLF.

This CDR3 is CADLGGWFKIF. The CDR3 region has the DNA TGTGCCGACCTGGGGGGTTGGTTCAAGATATTT. V is TRGV4 and J is TRGJP1. With 12 bases clipped from V and 8 bases from J, the junction kept 9 bases outside the gene matches. This CDR3 is 11 amino acids long. The V gene's germline CDR1 is EGSTGY and CDR2 YDSYTSSV.

The table lists this clone with a few counts. This chain joins TRGV9 and TRGJ1 or TRGJ2. The CDR3 is made up of 12 amino acids. Germline values: CDR1 GITISATS, CDR2 ISYDGTV (reference sequence). CDR3 amino acids: CACGRGCYKKLF. The CDR3 DNA reads TGTGCTTGTGGGAGGGGGTGTTATAAGAAACTCTTT.

The chain joins TRGV4 to TRGJ1 or TRGJ2. Looked up from germline, CDR1 is EGSTGY and CDR2 is YDSYTSSV. This CDR3 spans 9 amino acids. Trimming at V came to 5 bases and at J to 13 bases, leaving 5 bases not matched to a gene. As DNA, the CDR3 is TGTGCCACCTGGGGGCGAAAACTCTTT. The encoded protein is CATWGRKLF.

A word on this clone: A read error may be the cause here, since a much bigger clone is one base away. The chain has TRGV11 and TRGJP1. The assigned J gene may be wrong: the sequence end matches TRGJP better. TRGV11 is identified as an open reading frame with a role that is uncertain. The CDR3 spans 20 residues. Here the CDR3 reads CACWIRHVATSHTTGWFKVF. The CDR3 nucleotides read TGTGCCTGCTGGATTAGGCACGTCGCAACGTCTCATACCACTGGTTGGTTCAAGGTATTT.